These 26 T cell receptor beta chains were all obtained from the same sample, sequenced in a study of cytomegalovirus exposure and HLA in healthy donors. The PCR had 60 Vbeta and 13 Jbeta primers. Using immunoSEQ multiplex PCR, the repertoire was profiled, and TCRdb retains in-frame clones only, with some absent. There are about 180,000 clones in the sample; over 75% occur only once, and more than 2% lies in the top ten. Sequencing was carried out using PBMCs. The receptors originated from a man aged 55 to 70 in good health and CMV-seronegative.

CDR3 bases: TGTGCCAGCAGCCAAGAGGTCGCTAGCGGGACAGATACGCAGTATTTT. Translated: CASSQEVASGTDTQYF. This chain connects TRBV4-2 to TRBJ2-3, with 8 nucleotides matching TRBD2. The V gene's germline CDR1 is LGHNA and CDR2 YNFKEQ. The V and J ends lost 0 bases and 3 bases, in that order; junction bases with no gene match: 5. This CDR3 is 16 amino acids long.

There are a few counts of this clone. The chain combines TRBV19 with TRBJ2-7, with TRBD2 identical over 8 bases. There are 15 residues in the CDR3. Trimming cost V 3 bases and J 3 bases; bases outside gene matches: 7. Germline CDR1 LNHDA, CDR2 SQIVND (reference sequence). The CDR3 DNA follows: TGTGCCAGTAGTATTGCGGGGGGCGGACTCTACGAGCAGTACTTC. Its protein is CASSIAGGGLYEQYF.

The chain has TRBV7-2 and TRBJ1-4; D perhaps matches TRBD1 (6 bases). The V end lost 6 bases, the J end lost 7 bases, and 18 bases lay between the germline ends. Germline CDR1 reads SGHTA; CDR2 reads FQGNSA. This CDR3 has 15 amino acids. The CDR3 loop reads CASRRTAPGSEKLFF. CDR3 DNA: TGTGCCAGCAGACGGACAGCCCCTGGGAGTGAAAAACTGTTTTTT.

This clone came up a few times. CDR3: CASNQGTNSPLHF. The CDR3 bases are TGTGCCAGTAATCAGGGCACAAATTCACCCCTCCACTTT. This sequence joins TRBV19 and TRBJ1-6, with D possibly TRBD1 on 5 matching bases. The CDR3 contains 13 residues. V dropped 7 bases and J dropped 7 bases, with 11 bases sitting between them. Germline V gene lookup returns CDR1 LNHDA and CDR2 SQIVND (reference sequence).

This clone was seen a handful of times. The chain couples TRBV30 to TRBJ1-3; possible D gene TRBD1, 5 bases. The CDR3 runs 11 residues. Looked up from germline, CDR1 is GTSNPN and CDR2 is SVGIG (reference sequence). The V end was cut by 0 bases, the J end by 9 bases, with 6 bases between. Here the CDR3 DNA reads TGTGCCTGGAGTGTAGGGGCCACCATATATTTT. This encodes CAWSVGATIYF.

V is TRBV5-1 and J is TRBJ1-1; D is possibly TRBD1 (6 bases). Trimming took 4 bases from V and 1 from J, leaving 11 bases between them. The CDR3 contains 14 residues. Germline lookup yields CDR1 SGHRS and CDR2 YFSETQ. Here the CDR3 reads CASSQIQGNTEAFF. The CDR3 DNA sequence: TGCGCCAGCAGCCAAATACAGGGGAACACTGAAGCTTTCTTT. Variable domain in full (rest from reference TRBV5-1 and TRBJ1-1): KAGVTQTPRYLIKTRGQQVTLSCSPISGHRSVSWYQQTPGQGLQFLFEYFSETQRNKGNFPGRFSGRQFSNSRSEMNVSTLELGDSALYLCASSQIQGNTEAFFGQGTRLTVV.

The chain employs TRBV9 and TRBJ2-2, with unresolved D. In germline, CDR1 is SGDLS, CDR2 YYNGEE. The V end was cut by 0 bases, the J end by 5 bases, with 11 bases between. The CDR3 contains 15 residues. The CDR3 coding sequence is TGTGCCAGCAGCGTAGGCTCCGGGTGGACCGGGGAGCTGTTTTTT. Protein sequence: CASSVGSGWTGELFF.

This chain joins TRBV5-1 and TRBJ2-7; the D gene is possibly TRBD1 (5 bases). V was cut by 1 base and J by 10 bases, with 12 bases left in between. The V gene's germline CDR1 is SGHRS and CDR2 YFSETQ. The CDR3 loop spans 12 amino acids. CDR3: CASSLRQGYQYF. In DNA, the CDR3 is TGCGCCAGCAGCTTGCGCCAGGGATATCAGTACTTC.

The chain carries TRBV5-1 and TRBJ1-2; 7 positions match TRBD1. The CDR3 has 13 amino acids. The ends lost 4 bases at V and 7 bases at J; junction bases unmatched: 7. Looked up from germline, CDR1 is SGHRS and CDR2 is YFSETQ. This CDR3 reads CASSDGRGSGYTF. The CDR3 DNA sequence: TGCGCCAGCAGCGATGGCAGGGGGTCTGGCTACACCTTC.

This clone was found once. This sequence joins TRBV14 and TRBJ1-4; unclear D gene. Germline CDR1 is SGHDN and CDR2 is FVKESK. Between the trimmed V and J ends, which lost 2 bases and 2 bases, there was a span of 18 bases. The CDR3 extends over 18 amino acids. CDR3 nucleotide sequence: TGTGCCAGCAGCCAATGGAGAGGGCTCGGACGGACTAATGAAAAACTGTTTTTT. This translates into CASSQWRGLGRTNEKLFF. Full variable domain (remainder filled in from reference TRBV14 and TRBJ1-4): EAGVTQFPSHSVIEKGQTVTLRCDPISGHDNLYWYRRVMGKEIKFLLHFVKESKQDESGMPNNRFLAERTGGTYSTLKVQPAELEDSGVYFCASSQWRGLGRTNEKLFFGSGTQLSVL.

The chain links TRBV27 to TRBJ1-1, with a possible D match to TRBD1 (5 bases). This CDR3 region has 15 residues. The germline CDR1 and CDR2 sequences are MNHEY and SMNVEV (reference sequence). V dropped 0 bases and J dropped 1 base, with 9 bases sitting between them. CDR3 amino acids: CASSLSGRGNTEAFF. DNA of the CDR3: TGTGCCAGCAGTTTATCGGGAAGGGGGAACACTGAAGCTTTCTTT.

The table lists this clone with a count of one. The V call is TRBV5-4, the J call TRBJ2-7; TRBD2 agrees at 10 bases. The CDR3 length is 15 residues. Germline-derived CDR1 and CDR2 are SGHNT and YYREEE (reference sequence). V shed 4 bases and J 2 bases; nucleotides not matched to a gene: 6. The DNA for the CDR3 is TGTGCCAGCAGCCCTACTAGCGGGACCCCCTACGAGCAGTACTTC. Its translation: CASSPTSGTPYEQYF.

The chain links TRBV18 to TRBJ1-2, with 7 positions matching TRBD1. The germline gives CDR1 KGHSH, CDR2 LQKENI. This CDR3 is 14 amino acids long. V dropped 3 bases and J dropped 4; count of bases not matched to a gene: 5. The CDR3 nucleotides are TGTGCCAGCTCACCGGGGGACAGCCTCTATGGCTACACCTTC. This sequence encodes CASSPGDSLYGYTF.

The chain recombines TRBV28 with TRBJ2-7; TRBD1 matches at 9 bases. Germline loops: CDR1 MDHEN, CDR2 SYDVKM. V dropped 8 bases and J dropped 5; count of bases not matched to a gene: 10. The CDR3 is 14 amino acids. The CDR3 loop reads CASFPGQGNHEQYF. In DNA, the CDR3 is TGTGCCAGCTTCCCGGGACAGGGAAACCACGAGCAGTACTTC. Full variable domain (rest looked up from reference TRBV28 and TRBJ2-7): DVKVTQSSRYLVKRTGEKVFLECVQDMDHENMFWYRQDPGLGLRLIYFSYDVKMKEKGDIPEGYSVSREKKERFSLILESASTNQTSMYLCASFPGQGNHEQYFGPGTRLTVT.

V and J are TRBV4-2 and TRBJ1-1; 9 bases map to TRBD1. V was pared by 3 bases and J by 4 bases, with 21 bases of the junction left unmatched. CDR3 length: 20 amino acids. Per germline, CDR1 LGHNA and CDR2 YNFKEQ. The CDR3 region is CASSQEGTGMSFRAATEAFF. The CDR3 DNA reads as TGTGCCAGCAGCCAGGAGGGGACAGGGATGAGTTTTAGGGCCGCCACTGAAGCTTTCTTT.

V and J are TRBV5-6 and TRBJ2-1; TRBD2 matches at 7 bases. The CDR3 covers 13 residues. Germline values: CDR1 SGHDT, CDR2 YYEEEE. Trimming cost V 0 bases and J 6 bases; bases outside gene matches: 0. The CDR3 loop is CASSLGLANEQFF. The CDR3 DNA is TGTGCCAGCAGCTTGGGACTAGCCAATGAGCAGTTCTTC. The whole variable domain, remainder taken from reference TRBV5-6 and TRBJ2-1, is DAGVTQSPTHLIKTRGQQVTLRCSPKSGHDTVSWYQQALGQGPQFIFQYYEEEERQRGNFPDRFSGHQFPNYSSELNVNALLLGDSALYLCASSLGLANEQFFGPGTRLTVL.

The chain combines TRBV7-2 with TRBJ2-7; 10 bases match TRBD1. Germline lookup yields CDR1 SGHTA and CDR2 FQGNSA. The CDR3 is 15 residues long. V was clipped by 7 bases and J by 2 bases; unmatched bases: 8. The CDR3 DNA follows: TGTGCCAGCACCTTCGGGACAGGGGAAGCCTACGAGCAGTACTTC. This codes for CASTFGTGEAYEQYF.

Only a few counts were recorded for this clone. The chain couples TRBV30 to TRBJ1-1; possibly TRBD1 for D (5 bases). Trimming removed 3 bases at V and 11 bases at J, with 16 bases between. Germline V CDR1 and CDR2: GTSNPN, SVGIG (reference sequence). There are 12 residues in the CDR3. CDR3 sequence reads: CAWSPVGQRAFF. CDR3 nucleotide sequence: TGTGCCTGGAGCCCCGTCGGACAACGGGCTTTCTTT.

The chain uses TRBV14 and TRBJ1-3, with 7 bases aligning to TRBD1. The ends lost 1 base at V and 3 bases at J; junction bases unmatched: 3. Germline V CDR1 and CDR2: SGHDN, FVKESK. This CDR3 comprises 15 residues. In nucleotides, the CDR3 is TGTGCCAGCAGCCAAGTAGGGGGCTATGGAAACACCATATATTTT. Amino acid sequence: CASSQVGGYGNTIYF.

The table lists this clone with a count of one. The chain joins TRBV25-1 to TRBJ2-2; TRBD1 is a possible D gene (6 bases). Germline V lookup: CDR1 MGHDK, CDR2 SYGVNS. This CDR3 comprises 15 residues. Trimming left V 2 bases short and J 5 bases short, with 12 bases between. The CDR3 spells CASSETTGLTGELFF. CDR3 nucleotides: TGTGCCAGCAGTGAAACTACAGGGTTAACCGGGGAGCTGTTTTTT.

The chain links TRBV13 to TRBJ2-7, with 11 bases matching TRBD1. V dropped 5 bases and J dropped 4; count of bases not matched to a gene: 4. The CDR3 length is 14 residues. Per the germline V gene, CDR1 is PRHDT and CDR2 is FYEKMQ (reference sequence). The CDR3 sequence is CASSPDRGPYEQYF. CDR3 nucleotide sequence: TGTGCCAGCAGCCCGGACAGGGGGCCATACGAGCAGTACTTC.

The CDR3, as DNA: TGCGCCAGCAGCACTGACGGCCCCGACCGGAGTGAGCAGTTCTTC. It codes for CASSTDGPDRSEQFF. The V call is TRBV5-1, the J call TRBJ2-1; D not resolved. CDR1 and CDR2 from the germline V gene are SGHRS and YFSETQ. The CDR3 is made up of 15 amino acids. V dropped 4 bases and J dropped 9 bases, with 20 bases sitting between them.

The chain combines TRBV30 with TRBJ1-4, with D possibly TRBD1 on 6 matching bases. The germline gives CDR1 GTSNPN, CDR2 SVGIG (reference sequence). The V end lost 2 bases, the J end lost 7 bases, and 14 bases lay between the germline ends. This CDR3 is 14 amino acids long. The CDR3 bases are TGTGCCTGGAGTCCCAAGGGGGTTAGTGAAAAACTGTTTTTT. Its translation is CAWSPKGVSEKLFF.

The rearrangement joins TRBV15 to TRBJ2-1; no reliable D call. Per the germline V gene, CDR1 is LNHNV and CDR2 is YYDKDF (reference sequence). The CDR3 length is 13 residues. Trimming removed 1 base at V and 6 bases at J, with 7 bases between. CDR3 sequence (DNA): TGTGCCACCAGCAGAGGGCATCGCAATGAGCAGTTCTTC. It specifies CATSRGHRNEQFF.

This sequence joins TRBV2 and TRBJ2-4; 7 nucleotides align to TRBD1. Germline V gene sequence: CDR1 SNHLY, CDR2 FYNNEI. CDR3 length: 15 amino acids. With 6 bases clipped from V and 0 bases from J, the junction kept 5 bases outside the gene matches. The CDR3, as DNA: TGTGCCAGCAGAGAGGACAGGTTAGCCAAAAACATTCAGTACTTC. It encodes CASREDRLAKNIQYF.

The V and J genes are TRBV27 and TRBJ1-2, with a weak D call TRBD1 (5 bases). This CDR3 is 15 amino acids long. Germline CDR1 MNHEY, CDR2 SMNVEV (reference sequence). V gave up 2 bases and J gave up 4 bases, with 14 bases separating them. The CDR3 DNA reads TGTGCCAGCAGTTTAAATCCCCAGGGTTTCTATGGCTACACCTTC. Amino acid sequence: CASSLNPQGFYGYTF.